The TCR beta chain described here comes from a study of T-cell memory formation after mild COVID-19. A single record per CDR3 protein comes from TCRdb applying MiXCR to the 5' RACE reads. The sample records 400,000 to 550,000 distinct CDR3 sequences, roughly 25% being singletons. The sequencing input was PBMCs or a T cell subset sorted from them (not recorded which). This receptor was obtained from an adult woman who had mild COVID-19 (a few samples of this study predate the infection). Cell type and time point are not known.

CDR3 in amino acids: CASRDYSYEEQYF. The CDR3 DNA follows: TGCGCCAGCCGGGACTATTCTTACGAAGAGCAGTACTTC. The V call is TRBV5-1, the J call TRBJ2-7; 7 nucleotides align to TRBD2. Germline V gene sequence: CDR1 SGHRS, CDR2 YFSETQ. J gave up 7 bases and V 7 bases, and 11 bases lay outside the gene matches. The CDR3 is made up of 13 amino acids. Using reference TRBV5-1 and TRBJ2-7 for the parts outside the CDR3, the full variable domain is KAGVTQTPRYLIKTRGQQVTLSCSPISGHRSVSWYQQTPGQGLQFLFEYFSETQRNKGNFPGRFSGRQFSNSRSEMNVSTLELGDSALYLCASRDYSYEEQYFGPGTRLTVT.